The 12 T cell receptor beta chains below were found in one sample sequenced in a study of radiotherapy plus CTLA-4 blockade in lung cancer. The protocol was immunoSEQ multiplex PCR, while the TCRdb copy is restricted to in-frame clones and leaves out a portion. The sample carries about 82,000 clones, more than 70% recorded once. The sequenced sample was peripheral blood, obtained from a patient treated with radiotherapy plus ipilimumab. Receptors originate from a human donor with non-small cell lung cancer that progressed on radiotherapy plus ipilimumab.

CDR3 nucleotides: TGCGCCAGCAGCAGGACTAGCGGTACCTACGAGCAGTACTTC. Protein sequence: CASSRTSGTYEQYF. This chain joins TRBV5-1 and TRBJ2-7; 10 bases match TRBD2. CDR3 size: 14 residues. From germline, CDR1 is SGHRS and CDR2 YFSETQ. With V trimmed by 4 bases and J by 2 bases, 3 bases remained unmatched.

This sequence joins TRBV30 and TRBJ2-7; D possibly corresponds to TRBD2 (7 bases). The CDR3 contains 15 residues. V was pared by 0 bases and J by 7 bases, with 19 bases between. Germline-derived CDR1 and CDR2 are GTSNPN and SVGIG (reference sequence). CDR3 loop: CAWSVGAGALGEQYF. The CDR3 DNA reads TGTGCCTGGAGTGTAGGTGCGGGGGCCCTTGGGGAGCAGTACTTC.

The chain uses TRBV4-1 and TRBJ1-5; D uncertain. The germline CDR1 and CDR2 sequences are MGHRA and YSYEKL. The V end lost 4 bases, the J end lost 4 bases, and 8 bases lay between the germline ends. The CDR3 is made up of 13 amino acids. In nucleotides, the CDR3 is TGCGCCAGCAGCCCTCAGACTAATCAGCCCCAGCATTTT. Residues: CASSPQTNQPQHF.

Regarding this clone: Relative to the germline gene, one junction end is altered; a read error may explain this. The V call is TRBV11-2, the J call TRBJ2-3, with 9 positions matching TRBD2. The CDR3 runs 15 residues. The germline V gene encodes CDR1 SGHAT and CDR2 FQNNGV. CDR3 coding DNA: TGTGCCAGCAGCTTATGGGCGGGAGGGCCAAGCGGCGTATGGTTT. The encoded protein is CASSLWAGGPSGVWF.

V usage is TRBV4-3 and J usage is TRBJ1-2; the D is unclear. CDR3 length equals 13 residues. V gave up 1 base and J gave up 4 bases, with 7 bases separating them. CDR1 is LGHNA and CDR2 is YSLEER in the germline V gene. CDR3 sequence reads: CASSQARAYGYTF. As DNA, the CDR3 is TGCGCCAGCAGCCAAGCGAGGGCCTATGGCTACACCTTC.

In nucleotides, the CDR3 is TGTGCCAGCATTCTAGGGACAGGGGGATACTACGAGCAGTACTTC. Translating gives CASILGTGGYYEQYF. V gene TRBV6-1 combines with J gene TRBJ2-7, with TRBD1 matching 11 bases. Looked up from germline, CDR1 is MNHNS and CDR2 is SASEGT. This CDR3 region has 15 residues. Trimming removed 7 bases from V and 3 bases from J; junction bases left unmatched: 8.

V gene TRBV10-3 combines with J gene TRBJ1-2; D possibly corresponds to TRBD1 (5 bases). The germline V gene has CDR1 ENHRY and CDR2 SYGVKD. The germline V and J ends were trimmed by 0 bases and 3 bases, with 14 bases remaining between them. The CDR3 contains 16 residues. The CDR3 loop reads CAISESAGKLDYGYTF. The CDR3 DNA reads as TGTGCCATCAGTGAGTCGGCAGGGAAGTTGGACTATGGCTACACCTTC.

This chain uses TRBV7-6 with TRBJ2-3; D gene uncertain. The length of the CDR3 is 14 residues. With 2 bases removed from V and 0 bases from J, the gap between germline ends came to 6 bases. Germline V gives CDR1 SGHVS, CDR2 FNYEAQ. For the CDR3, the DNA is TGTGCCAGCAGCTTAAGGCGGAGCACAGATACGCAGTATTTT. The encoded protein is CASSLRRSTDTQYF.

There are a few counts of this clone. The chain couples TRBV9 to TRBJ2-1; 8 bases map to TRBD2. Germline-derived CDR1 and CDR2 are SGDLS and YYNGEE. CDR3 length: 16 amino acids. The trim removed 0 bases at V and 4 bases at J, leaving 6 bases unmatched. Here the CDR3 reads CASSVGGASGYNEQFF. The CDR3 DNA reads TGTGCCAGCAGCGTAGGGGGGGCTAGCGGGTACAATGAGCAGTTCTTC.

The chain joins TRBV28 to TRBJ2-7; 10 bases match TRBD2. Germline CDR1 reads MDHEN; CDR2 reads SYDVKM. With 1 base clipped from V and 5 bases from J, the junction kept 5 bases outside the gene matches. The CDR3 is 15 residues long. DNA of the CDR3: TGTGCCAGCAGTTTATCGGCTAGCGGGAGCAACGAGCAGTACTTC. As protein: CASSLSASGSNEQYF.

This clone showed up just once. V and J are TRBV19 and TRBJ2-1; D perhaps matches TRBD2 (6 bases). CDR1 and CDR2 from the germline V gene are LNHDA and SQIVND (reference sequence). The CDR3 sequence is 16 residues long. V lost 3 bases and J 0 bases, leaving 12 bases between the germline ends. CDR3 region: CASSISGTASYNEQFF. Here the CDR3 DNA reads TGTGCCAGTAGTATCTCGGGGACTGCCTCCTACAATGAGCAGTTCTTC. The full variable domain, completed using reference TRBV19 and TRBJ2-1, is DGGITQSPKYLFRKEGQNVTLSCEQNLNHDAMYWYRQDPGQGLRLIYYSQIVNDFQKGDIAEGYSVSREKKESFPLTVTSAQKNPTAFYLCASSISGTASYNEQFFGPGTRLTVL.

The chain carries TRBV9 and TRBJ2-1; a possible D gene is TRBD2 (6 bases). Germline loops: CDR1 SGDLS, CDR2 YYNGEE. Trimming removed 0 bases from V and 4 bases from J, with 11 bases in between. CDR3 size: 15 residues. Written as DNA, the CDR3 is TGTGCCAGCAGCGTAGACGGGAGCGGTTACAATGAGCAGTTCTTC. Protein: CASSVDGSGYNEQFF. The full variable domain, completed using reference TRBV9 and TRBJ2-1, is DSGVTQTPKHLITATGQRVTLRCSPRSGDLSVYWYQQSLDQGLQFLIQYYNGEERAKGNILERFSAQQFPDLHSELNLSSLELGDSALYFCASSVDGSGYNEQFFGPGTRLTVL.